This passage covers 5 T cell receptor beta chains from one sample sequenced in a study of T cell repertoires in urothelial bladder cancer. Only in-frame clones appear in the TCRdb table, and some are missing; sequencing was by immunoSEQ multiplex PCR. This repertoire shows 450 to 650 clones, 70% to 80% found once; its top ten account for 15% to 20%. Sequenced material: tumor-infiltrating cells from bladder cancer. The receptors shown here come from a human donor with urothelial carcinoma.

The chain recombines TRBV7-8 with TRBJ2-1; weak D call: TRBD2 (5 bases). The V end lost 5 bases, the J end lost 7 bases, and 12 bases lay between the germline ends. Germline CDR1 SGHVS, CDR2 FQNEAQ. CDR3 length: 13 residues. The CDR3 loop is CASSVLGINEQFF. In DNA, the CDR3 is TGTGCCAGCAGCGTACTAGGTATTAATGAGCAGTTCTTC.

In its sample, this clone ranks as hyperexpanded (1% or more). Here the CDR3 reads CASSLAGRLAGGLYEQYF. CDR3 coding DNA: TGTGCCAGCAGCTTAGCGGGGCGACTAGCGGGGGGGCTCTACGAGCAGTACTTC. The chain employs TRBV11-2 and TRBJ2-7, with 14 positions matching TRBD2. Per germline, CDR1 SGHAT and CDR2 FQNNGV. CDR3 length: 18 amino acids. V was pared by 1 base and J by 3 bases, with 8 bases of the junction left unmatched.

The chain uses TRBV6-1 and TRBJ2-5; D is perhaps TRBD1 or TRBD2 (7 bases each). Germline V gene lookup returns CDR1 MNHNS and CDR2 SASEGT. This CDR3 region has 15 residues. V lost 8 bases, J lost 4 bases, and 20 bases lay in between. Written as DNA, the CDR3 is TGTGCCAGCGAAGACCCAGGGGGGGACTCAGAGACCCAGTACTTC. It specifies CASEDPGGDSETQYF.

This rearrangement joins TRBV7-9 to TRBJ2-1; 8 bases align to TRBD2. V gave up 2 bases and J gave up 8 bases; unmatched junction bases: 8. Looked up from germline, CDR1 is SEHNR and CDR2 is FQNEAQ (reference sequence). This CDR3 has 15 residues. The CDR3 is CASSLSAGAGHEQFF. CDR3 in DNA: TGTGCCAGCAGCTTATCAGCGGGAGCTGGGCATGAGCAGTTCTTC. Based on the CDR3 plus reference TRBV7-9 and TRBJ2-1, the full variable domain is DTGVSQNPRHKITKRGQNVTFRCDPISEHNRLYWYRQTLGQGPEFLTYFQNEAQLEKSRLLSDRFSAERPKGSFSTLEIQRTEQGDSAMYLCASSLSAGAGHEQFFGPGTRLTVL.

The rearrangement links TRBV7-2 to TRBJ2-7, with 8 bases aligning to TRBD2. Losses at the gene ends were 0 bases for V and 6 bases for J; bases not matched to a gene: 7. Germline V lookup: CDR1 SGHTA, CDR2 FQGNSA. The CDR3 has 15 amino acids. The CDR3 is CASSLASGGLAEQYF. The CDR3 DNA reads TGTGCCAGCAGCTTAGCCAGCGGGGGCCTTGCCGAGCAGTACTTC.